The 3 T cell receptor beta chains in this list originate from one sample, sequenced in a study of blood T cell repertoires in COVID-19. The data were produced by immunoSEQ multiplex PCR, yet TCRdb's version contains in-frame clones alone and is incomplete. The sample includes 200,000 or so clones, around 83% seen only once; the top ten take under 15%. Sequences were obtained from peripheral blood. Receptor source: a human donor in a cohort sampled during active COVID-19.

CDR3 region: CATSLGSVEETQYF. The DNA of the CDR3 is TGTGCCACCAGTTTGGGGAGTGTGGAAGAGACCCAGTACTTC. The chain uses TRBV24-1 and TRBJ2-5, with D perhaps TRBD2 (5 bases). This CDR3 is 14 amino acids long. Trimming shortened V by 6 bases and J by 3 bases, and 13 bases separated the two germline ends. From germline, CDR1 is KGHDR and CDR2 SFDVKD.

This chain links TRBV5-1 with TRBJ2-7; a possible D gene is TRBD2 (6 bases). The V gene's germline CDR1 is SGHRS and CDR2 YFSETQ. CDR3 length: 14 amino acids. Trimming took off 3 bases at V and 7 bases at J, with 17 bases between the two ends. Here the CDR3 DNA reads TGCGCCAGCAGCTCACGGACCGGGGCGGGGGAGCAGTACTTC. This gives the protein CASSSRTGAGEQYF.

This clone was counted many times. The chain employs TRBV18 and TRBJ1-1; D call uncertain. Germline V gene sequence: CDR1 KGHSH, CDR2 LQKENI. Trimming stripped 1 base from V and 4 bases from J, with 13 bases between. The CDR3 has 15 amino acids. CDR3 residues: CASSPLLESFTEAFF. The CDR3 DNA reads TGTGCCAGCTCACCACTTTTGGAGTCATTCACTGAAGCTTTCTTT.